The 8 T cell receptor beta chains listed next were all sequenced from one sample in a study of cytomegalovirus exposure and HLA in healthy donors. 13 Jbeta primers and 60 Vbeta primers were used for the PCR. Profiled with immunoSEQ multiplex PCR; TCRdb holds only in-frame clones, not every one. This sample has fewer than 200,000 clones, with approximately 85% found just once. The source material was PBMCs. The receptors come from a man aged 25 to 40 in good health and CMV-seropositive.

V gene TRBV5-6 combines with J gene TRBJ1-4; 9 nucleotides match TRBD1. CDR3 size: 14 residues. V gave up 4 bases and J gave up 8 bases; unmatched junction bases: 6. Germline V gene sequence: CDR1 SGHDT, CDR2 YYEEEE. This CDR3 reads CASSTGTGWEKLFF. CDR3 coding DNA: TGTGCCAGCAGCACCGGGACAGGGTGGGAAAAACTGTTTTTT.

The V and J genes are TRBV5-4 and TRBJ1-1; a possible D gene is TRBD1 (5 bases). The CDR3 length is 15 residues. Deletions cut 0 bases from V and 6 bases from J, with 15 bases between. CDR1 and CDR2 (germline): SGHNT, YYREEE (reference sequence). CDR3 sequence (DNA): TGTGCCAGCAGCTTGGGGGCGGGGCAGTGGGCTGAAGCTTTCTTT. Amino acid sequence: CASSLGAGQWAEAFF.

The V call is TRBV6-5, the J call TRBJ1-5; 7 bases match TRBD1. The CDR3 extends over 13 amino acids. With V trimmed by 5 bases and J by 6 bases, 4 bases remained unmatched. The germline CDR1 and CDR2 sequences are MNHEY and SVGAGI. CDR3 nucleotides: TGTGCCAGCAGTCGACAGGGAGGTCAGCCCCAGCATTTT. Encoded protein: CASSRQGGQPQHF.

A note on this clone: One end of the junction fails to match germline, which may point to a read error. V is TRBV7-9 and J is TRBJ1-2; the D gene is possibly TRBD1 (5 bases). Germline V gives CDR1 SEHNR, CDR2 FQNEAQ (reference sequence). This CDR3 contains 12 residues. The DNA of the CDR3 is TGTTCCAGCAGCTTAGCCAGGGTTGGCTACACCTTC. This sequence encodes CSSSLARVGYTF.

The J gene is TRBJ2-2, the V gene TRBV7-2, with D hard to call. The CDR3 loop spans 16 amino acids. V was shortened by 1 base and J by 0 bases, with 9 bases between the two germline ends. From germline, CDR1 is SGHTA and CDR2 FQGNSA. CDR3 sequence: CASSLDSPTNTGELFF. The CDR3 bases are TGTGCCAGCAGCTTAGACAGTCCCACGAACACCGGGGAGCTGTTTTTT.

This CDR3 is CASSRLAGSSYNEQFF. The CDR3 DNA reads as TGTGCCAGCAGTAGATTAGCGGGATCCTCCTACAATGAGCAGTTCTTC. This chain joins TRBV27 and TRBJ2-1; TRBD2 agrees at 8 bases. Germline V gene data show CDR1 as MNHEY and CDR2 as SMNVEV (reference sequence). V lost 5 bases to trimming and J lost 0 bases; unmatched junction nucleotides: 6. This CDR3 comprises 16 residues.

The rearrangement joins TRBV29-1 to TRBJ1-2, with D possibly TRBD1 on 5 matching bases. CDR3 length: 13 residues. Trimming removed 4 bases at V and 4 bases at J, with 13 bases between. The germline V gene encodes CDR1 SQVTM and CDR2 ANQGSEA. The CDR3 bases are TGCAGCGTTGGATGGGGGGAGGGCTATGGCTACACCTTC. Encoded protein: CSVGWGEGYGYTF.

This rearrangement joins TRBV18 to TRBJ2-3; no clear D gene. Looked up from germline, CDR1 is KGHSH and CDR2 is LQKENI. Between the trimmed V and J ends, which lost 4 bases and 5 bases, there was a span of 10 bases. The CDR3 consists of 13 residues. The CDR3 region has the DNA TGTGCCAGCTCACGAGACATGGGAGATACGCAGTATTTT. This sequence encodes CASSRDMGDTQYF. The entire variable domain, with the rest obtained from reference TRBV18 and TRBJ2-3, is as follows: NAGVMQNPRHLVRRRGQEARLRCSPMKGHSHVYWYRQLPEEGLKFMVYLQKENIIDESGMPKERFSAEFPKEGPSILRIQQVVRGDSAAYFCASSRDMGDTQYFGPGTRLTVL.